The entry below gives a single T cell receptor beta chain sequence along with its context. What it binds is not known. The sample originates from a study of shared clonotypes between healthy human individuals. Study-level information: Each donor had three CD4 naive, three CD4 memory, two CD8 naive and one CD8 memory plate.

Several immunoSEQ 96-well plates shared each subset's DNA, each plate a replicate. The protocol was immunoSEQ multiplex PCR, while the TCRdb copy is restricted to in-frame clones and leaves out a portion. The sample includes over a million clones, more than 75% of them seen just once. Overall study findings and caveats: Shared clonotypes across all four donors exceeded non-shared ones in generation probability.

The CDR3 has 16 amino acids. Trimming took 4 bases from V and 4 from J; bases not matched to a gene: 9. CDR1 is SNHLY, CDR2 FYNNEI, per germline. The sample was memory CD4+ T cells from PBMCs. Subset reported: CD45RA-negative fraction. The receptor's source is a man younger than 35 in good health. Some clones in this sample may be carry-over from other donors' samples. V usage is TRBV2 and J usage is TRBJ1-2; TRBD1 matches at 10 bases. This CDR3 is CASSATGGERGYGYTF. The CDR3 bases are TGTGCCAGCAGTGCGACAGGGGGCGAAAGGGGCTATGGCTACACCTTC.